Presented here are 25 T cell receptor beta chains from one specimen sequenced in a study of beta chain features in type 1 diabetes (dated by TCRdb to the late 2010s). Library creation used the immunoSEQ multiplex PCR assay. All of the isolated RNA was reverse transcribed with the High Capacity cDNA Reverse Transcription Kit, so expressed TCRB transcripts were sequenced. Sourced from immuneACCESS, this table was stored by TCRdb with only in-frame sequences that have V and J called. A share of the clones is absent; for the studies checked, an unresolved V gene accounts for under half, and the remainder has no known explanation. This sample is represented by around 44,000 clones; approximately 48% of them were singletons. The top ten clones comprise about 0.24% of the sample. Sequencing was performed on stem cell memory CD4+ T cells from blood. The cell subset or site tag for this specimen amounts to: stem cell-like memory CD4+ T cells. The source is a woman younger than 45 in good health.

This chain links TRBV30 with TRBJ2-3; TRBD2 agrees at 13 bases. The CDR3 is 17 residues long. Per the germline V gene, CDR1 is GTSNPN and CDR2 is SVGIG (reference sequence). Trimming took 3 bases from V and 2 from J; bases not matched to a gene: 8. The CDR3 region is CAWRLAGGPGLTDTQYF. CDR3 nucleotide sequence: TGTGCCTGGAGACTAGCGGGAGGGCCTGGGCTCACAGATACGCAGTATTTT.

The chain couples TRBV21-1 to TRBJ2-7; the D call in the table, TRBD1, was not verified against the DNA. TRBV21-1 is noted as a pseudogene. This CDR3 has 14 amino acids. DNA for the CDR3: TGTGCCAGCAGCAAAGGGGCAGTTAGCTACGAGCAGTACTTC. Amino acid sequence: CASSKGAVSYEQYF.

This clone was counted only a few times. The gene calls are TRBV28 and TRBJ2-5; possibly TRBD2 for D (5 bases). CDR3 length equals 14 residues. Germline values: CDR1 MDHEN, CDR2 SYDVKM. Between the trimmed V and J ends, which lost 5 bases and 5 bases, there was a span of 15 bases. The CDR3 here is CASSPHEGSETQYF. The CDR3 DNA sequence: TGTGCCAGCAGTCCACACGAGGGATCTGAGACCCAGTACTTC.

This clone was detected only a few times. V usage is TRBV29-1 and J usage is TRBJ1-1, with D maybe TRBD1 (5 bases). V was shortened by 4 bases and J by 3 bases, with 15 bases between the two germline ends. This CDR3 is 14 amino acids long. Germline CDR1 is SQVTM and CDR2 is ANQGSEA. CDR3 DNA: TGCAGCGTTGTCCACCAGGGCAGGGACACTGAAGCTTTCTTT. This translates into CSVVHQGRDTEAFF.

The genes are TRBV27 and TRBJ2-7, with TRBD1 as a possible D gene (6 bases). CDR3 length: 16 residues. Deletions cut 5 bases from V and 0 bases from J, with 17 bases between. Germline CDR1 reads MNHEY; CDR2 reads SMNVEV (reference sequence). CDR3 sequence: CASSTPSQGISYEQYF. CDR3 nucleotides: TGTGCCAGCAGTACCCCTTCCCAGGGGATCTCCTACGAGCAGTACTTC.

V usage is TRBV7-2 and J usage is TRBJ2-1; 12 bases fit TRBD2. Germline V gene sequence: CDR1 SGHTA, CDR2 FQGNSA. J was trimmed by 7 bases and V by 2 bases; bases with no gene match: 12. This CDR3 has 18 amino acids. The CDR3 here is CASSLRGVTSGRYNEQFF. The CDR3 DNA sequence: TGTGCCAGCAGCTTACGAGGGGTGACTAGCGGGAGATATAATGAGCAGTTCTTC.

V is TRBV4-2 and J is TRBJ2-3; 7 bases are a match to TRBD2. J lost 0 bases, V lost 3 bases, and 6 bases had no gene match. The CDR3 covers 16 residues. Germline-derived CDR1 and CDR2 are LGHNA and YNFKEQ. The CDR3 loop is CASSHDSGSSTDTQYF. The CDR3 DNA is TGTGCCAGCAGCCATGATAGCGGGTCTAGCACAGATACGCAGTATTTT.

The chain is built from TRBV18 and TRBJ2-4; 11 bases agree with TRBD2. Looked up from germline, CDR1 is KGHSH and CDR2 is LQKENI. This CDR3 comprises 16 residues. J lost 4 bases, V lost 6 bases, and 8 bases had no gene match. The CDR3 DNA sequence: TGTGCCAGCTCGCCCGTAGCGGGAGGGCCGAAAAACATTCAGTACTTC. It translates to CASSPVAGGPKNIQYF.

The chain employs TRBV11-2 and TRBJ2-7; TRBD1 agrees at 9 bases. V lost 0 bases, J lost 7 bases, and 7 bases stayed unmatched. The CDR3 totals 15 residues. The germline V gene encodes CDR1 SGHAT and CDR2 FQNNGV. CDR3 loop: CASSLEEGTGIEQYF. Here the CDR3 DNA reads TGTGCCAGCAGCTTAGAGGAGGGGACAGGGATAGAGCAGTACTTC.

This clone has just one count. CDR3 nucleotides: TGTGCCAGCTCACCTAAGGGACTAGCGGGAAGATCGTATGGCGGGGAGCTGTTTTTT. Amino acid sequence: CASSPKGLAGRSYGGELFF. This chain links TRBV18 with TRBJ2-2; TRBD2 matches at 13 bases. Germline V CDR1 and CDR2: KGHSH, LQKENI. V shed 3 bases, J shed 7 bases, and the junction held 14 bases outside the gene matches. This CDR3 spans 19 amino acids.

The chain is built from TRBV2 and TRBJ2-4; perhaps TRBD1 as D (5 bases). V was shortened by 7 bases and J by 5 bases, with 12 bases between the two germline ends. Germline V gives CDR1 SNHLY, CDR2 FYNNEI. This CDR3 comprises 13 residues. As DNA, the CDR3 is TGTGCCAGCAAGTTTAGACAGCAAAACATTCAGTACTTC. Translated: CASKFRQQNIQYF. The whole variable domain, filled in from reference TRBV2 and TRBJ2-4, reads EPEVTQTPSHQVTQMGQEVILRCVPISNHLYFYWYRQILGQKVEFLVSFYNNEISEKSEIFDDQFSVERPDGSNFTLKIRSTKLEDSAMYFCASKFRQQNIQYFGAGTRLSVL.

The chain has TRBV2 and TRBJ2-3, with D possibly TRBD2 on 7 matching bases. Germline-derived CDR1 and CDR2 are SNHLY and FYNNEI. The CDR3 has 11 amino acids. The V end lost 9 bases, the J end lost 14 bases, and 18 bases lay between the germline ends. The DNA of the CDR3 is TGTGCCAGTGGGGGAGGGGGGACGTCGTATTTT. Translation gives CASGGGGTSYF.

The sample holds a few counts of this clone. This chain connects TRBV7-2 to TRBJ2-1, with a weak D call TRBD2 (6 bases). Germline-derived CDR1 and CDR2 are SGHTA and FQGNSA. V shed 1 base and J shed 6 bases, with 10 bases lying between them. CDR3 length equals 14 residues. The CDR3 nucleotides are TGTGCCAGCAGCTTAGTTGGTAGCGGCAATGAGCAGTTCTTC. Amino acid sequence: CASSLVGSGNEQFF. Variable domain in full (rest from reference TRBV7-2 and TRBJ2-1): GAGVSQSPSNKVTEKGKDVELRCDPISGHTALYWYRQSLGQGLEFLIYFQGNSAPDKSGLPSDRFSAERTGGSVSTLTIQRTQQEDSAVYLCASSLVGSGNEQFFGPGTRLTVL.

This clone was counted a few times. The CDR3 reads CASSELRDYSYEQYF. The CDR3, as DNA: TGTGCCAGCAGCGAACTTAGGGACTATTCCTACGAGCAGTACTTC. This chain connects TRBV2 to TRBJ2-7; 7 positions agree with TRBD2. Trimming at V came to 6 bases and at J to 1 base, leaving 9 bases not matched to a gene. Germline CDR1 SNHLY, CDR2 FYNNEI. This CDR3 has 15 residues.

This clone appeared a single time. This sequence joins TRBV29-1 and TRBJ1-2; 8 bases agree with TRBD1. CDR1 and CDR2 (germline): SQVTM, ANQGSEA. The CDR3 spans 13 residues. Trimming removed 7 bases from V and 1 base from J; junction bases left unmatched: 5. The CDR3 bases are TGCAGCGGGGGACAGGCCAATAACTATGGCTACACCTTC. This gives the protein CSGGQANNYGYTF.

This clone was detected ten times or more. The chain couples TRBV10-3 to TRBJ1-2; D is perhaps TRBD1 (5 bases). The CDR3 runs 12 residues. The V end was cut by 6 bases, the J end by 7 bases, with 12 bases between. Germline assignment: CDR1 ENHRY and CDR2 SYGVKD. The CDR3 loop reads CAIRTEGFGYTF. The CDR3, as DNA: TGTGCCATCAGGACGGAGGGGTTTGGCTACACCTTC.

V and J are TRBV19 and TRBJ2-5; TRBD1 aligns across 9 bases. This CDR3 comprises 13 residues. Looked up from germline, CDR1 is LNHDA and CDR2 is SQIVND (reference sequence). Trimming removed 8 bases from V and 5 bases from J; junction bases left unmatched: 6. The CDR3 reads CASGGDRGETQYF. In DNA, the CDR3 is TGTGCCAGTGGAGGCGACAGGGGGGAGACCCAGTACTTC.

The table lists this clone with a few counts. This chain joins TRBV4-3 and TRBJ2-3; 11 bases fit TRBD2. Germline V gene sequence: CDR1 LGHNA, CDR2 YSLEER. CDR3 length: 17 amino acids. V shed 2 bases, J shed 1 base, and the junction held 5 bases outside the gene matches. CDR3 loop: CASSQSPGLAGTDTQYF. The CDR3 region has the DNA TGCGCCAGCAGCCAAAGCCCGGGACTAGCGGGCACAGATACGCAGTATTTT.

The V and J genes are TRBV28 and TRBJ1-6; 7 bases fit TRBD1. After removal of 7 bases from V and 7 bases from J, the junction contained 7 bases not matched to a gene. The CDR3 covers 14 residues. Germline V CDR1 and CDR2: MDHEN, SYDVKM. The CDR3 reads CASKAGTVNSPLHF. The DNA of the CDR3 is TGTGCCAGCAAGGCAGGGACAGTAAATTCACCCCTCCACTTT.

The CDR3: CASSPAGTSSYEQYF. DNA for the CDR3: TGTGCCAGCAGTCCCGCCGGGACTAGCTCCTACGAGCAGTACTTC. The V gene is TRBV28, the J gene TRBJ2-5, with 8 bases matching TRBD2. TRBJ2-7 explains the end of the DNA better; the J call may be wrong. Germline V gene data show CDR1 as MDHEN and CDR2 as SYDVKM. The CDR3 totals 15 residues.

The V call is TRBV29-1, the J call TRBJ2-5; 13 nucleotides agree with TRBD2. CDR1 is SQVTM and CDR2 is ANQGSEA in the germline V gene. There are 13 residues in the CDR3. With 4 bases clipped from V and 7 bases from J, the junction kept 3 bases outside the gene matches. CDR3 DNA: TGCAGCGTTGGACTAGCGGGAGGTGGGACCCAGTACTTC. It specifies CSVGLAGGGTQYF. Supplemented by reference TRBV29-1 and TRBJ2-5, the full variable domain reads SAVISQKPSRDICQRGTSLTIQCQVDSQVTMMFWYRQQPGQSLTLIATANQGSEATYESGFVIDKFPISRPNLTFSTLTVSNMSPEDSSIYLCSVGLAGGGTQYFGPGTRLLVL.

The gene calls are TRBV7-8 and TRBJ1-5, with 8 nucleotides matching TRBD1. This CDR3 has 16 residues. V dropped 4 bases and J dropped 0; count of bases not matched to a gene: 5. CDR1 is SGHVS and CDR2 is FQNEAQ in the germline V gene. The CDR3: CASSSGQGYSNQPQHF. In nucleotides, the CDR3 is TGTGCCAGCAGCTCCGGACAGGGCTATAGCAATCAGCCCCAGCATTTT.

The CDR3, as DNA: TGTGCCAGCAGCTTCCCAGATAACTATGGCTACACCTTC. Translating gives CASSFPDNYGYTF. The chain employs TRBV5-6 and TRBJ1-2, with unresolved D. V lost 2 bases to trimming and J lost 1 base, with 6 bases between them. CDR3 length: 13 amino acids. Germline V gives CDR1 SGHDT, CDR2 YYEEEE.

This clone has a handful of counts. This sequence joins TRBV29-1 and TRBJ1-5, with TRBD1 matching over 8 bases. CDR3 size: 11 residues. In germline, CDR1 is SQVTM, CDR2 ANQGSEA. The ends lost 6 bases at V and 5 bases at J; junction bases unmatched: 0. The CDR3 coding sequence is TGCAGCGTGGACAGGGATCAGCCCCAGCATTTT. Protein: CSVDRDQPQHF.

The V gene is TRBV19, the J gene TRBJ2-6, with TRBD1 matching over 7 bases. Germline CDR1 LNHDA, CDR2 SQIVND (reference sequence). This CDR3 is 22 amino acids long. With V trimmed by 5 bases and J by 0 bases, 22 bases remained unmatched. CDR3 protein: CASSSHRAINSGQRSGANVLTF. The CDR3 region has the DNA TGTGCCAGTAGTTCCCATCGGGCAATCAATTCGGGACAGCGCTCTGGGGCCAACGTCCTGACTTTC. The whole variable domain, filled in from reference TRBV19 and TRBJ2-6, reads DGGITQSPKYLFRKEGQNVTLSCEQNLNHDAMYWYRQDPGQGLRLIYYSQIVNDFQKGDIAEGYSVSREKKESFPLTVTSAQKNPTAFYLCASSSHRAINSGQRSGANVLTFGAGSRLTVL.